This paragraph covers one TCR beta chain sequence. This clonotype was seen only a few times. Its cognate antigen has yet to be identified. The input lacks base qualities; no much larger clone sits a single base away. The germline V gene (reference sequence) provides CDR1 LNHDA and CDR2 SQIVND. The junction carries 7 bases between V and J, which are trimmed by 1 base and 1 base respectively. Measured from the cysteine to the phenylalanine, the CDR3 is 15 residues long. Just the 45-base CDR3 DNA is kept, in frame starting at base 1. This sample was included in a study of T cell repertoires in cytomegalovirus infection (dated by TCRdb to about 2019). For the wider study: The HLA type of each donor mattered for the analysis, because public TCR beta signatures pointed to carriage of CMV infection along with the matching HLA type.

Sequencing was performed on an Illumina HiSeq 1500. TCRdb applied fastp at Q25 and MiXCR to the public reads, then kept only in-frame beta chains. A single entry per CDR3 protein holds the most common genes and DNA from its merged rows. Present in this sample are about 120,000 distinct CDR3 sequences, around 10% of which were seen just once. The top ten hold approximately 33% of the sample. General conclusions and limits of the study: The ex vivo response was dominated by HLA-C-restricted CMV-specific TCR beta clonotypes, which also provided the single most frequent clonotype in two of eight donors. In both this cohort and an independent approximately 400-donor cohort, the cumulative frequency of public TCR beta family members distinguished carriers of CMV infection plus the relevant HLA type.

The sequence derives from a human donor in good health (CMV status not recorded). Some clones in this sample may be carry-over from other donors' samples. The chain is encoded by TRBV19 joined to TRBJ2-2; the D gene cannot be resolved reliably. Sequencing was performed on PBMCs, sequenced either directly or after in vitro stimulation (not recorded which). The bases are TGTGCCAGTAGTATAGCCGCTTGGAACACCGGGGAGCTGTTTTTT. Protein translation: CASSIAAWNTGELFF.